These 30 T cell receptor beta chains were sequenced from one sample in a study of a mutant IDH1 vaccine in newly diagnosed glioma. TCRdb keeps only in-frame clones here, not all; method: immunoSEQ multiplex PCR. This sample carries 35,000 to 50,000 clones, approximately 90% of them seen once, and the ten largest clones take just under 4%. Time point indicated: week 23, last vaccination. Every single dose of the vaccine, 300 ug of mutant IDH1 20-mer peptide, came with topical imiquimod. The antigens these receptors bind are not known. The specimen comprised PBMCs, sampled from a glioma patient whose treatment included an IDH1 peptide vaccine. All receptors come from a man aged 50 or older with glioma.

V and J are TRBV28 and TRBJ1-1, with D possibly matching TRBD1 (5 bases). Per the germline V gene, CDR1 is MDHEN and CDR2 is SYDVKM. The CDR3 is 12 amino acids. V lost 5 bases, J lost 7 bases, and 11 bases lay in between. The CDR3 nucleotides read TGTGCCAGCAGTATACCGGGGCGTGAAGCTTTCTTT. Translated, it gives CASSIPGREAFF. Variable domain in full (rest from reference TRBV28 and TRBJ1-1): DVKVTQSSRYLVKRTGEKVFLECVQDMDHENMFWYRQDPGLGLRLIYFSYDVKMKEKGDIPEGYSVSREKKERFSLILESASTNQTSMYLCASSIPGREAFFGQGTRLTVV.

This clone is categorized as medium-sized. CDR3 amino acids: CASSLERGSGETQYF. CDR3 coding DNA: TGCGCCAGCAGCTTGGAGCGGGGAAGCGGCGAGACCCAGTACTTC. The chain couples TRBV5-1 to TRBJ2-5; 7 bases are shared with TRBD2. The trim removed 0 bases at V and 5 bases at J, leaving 7 bases unmatched. The germline gives CDR1 SGHRS, CDR2 YFSETQ. This CDR3 spans 15 amino acids. Filled out from reference TRBV5-1 and TRBJ2-5, the complete variable domain reads KAGVTQTPRYLIKTRGQQVTLSCSPISGHRSVSWYQQTPGQGLQFLFEYFSETQRNKGNFPGRFSGRQFSNSRSEMNVSTLELGDSALYLCASSLERGSGETQYFGPGTRLLVL.

This chain joins TRBV15 and TRBJ1-4; D remains unclear. The germline V and J ends were trimmed by 5 bases and 0 bases, with 4 bases remaining between them. The germline gives CDR1 LNHNV, CDR2 YYDKDF (reference sequence). The CDR3 extends over 13 amino acids. The CDR3 loop is CATSLATNEKLFF. CDR3 DNA: TGTGCCACCAGCCTGGCAACTAATGAAAAACTGTTTTTT. Together with reference TRBV15 and TRBJ1-4, the CDR3 gives the full variable domain: DAMVIQNPRYQVTQFGKPVTLSCSQTLNHNVMYWYQQKSSQAPKLLFHYYDKDFNNEADTPDNFQSRRPNTSFCFLDIRSPGLGDTAMYLCATSLATNEKLFFGSGTQLSVL.

V and J are TRBV28 and TRBJ1-5, with 7 bases that match TRBD1. Germline trimming cut 6 bases from V and 0 bases from J; bases unmatched to any gene: 5. This CDR3 has 15 residues. CDR1 is MDHEN, CDR2 SYDVKM, per germline. The CDR3, as DNA: TGTGCCAGCAGGTCGGGACAGTTTAGCAATCAGCCCCAGCATTTT. Its protein is CASRSGQFSNQPQHF.

The chain recombines TRBV5-1 with TRBJ2-1; D is perhaps TRBD2 (6 bases). The CDR3 is made up of 14 amino acids. The V gene lost 0 bases and the J gene lost 10 bases, with 14 bases spanning the gap. Germline CDR1 is SGHRS and CDR2 is YFSETQ. CDR3 coding DNA: TGCGCCAGCAGCTTGGGGATGGCGGGAAGGGAGCAGTTCTTC. The encoded protein is CASSLGMAGREQFF.

This rearrangement joins TRBV4-1 to TRBJ2-1; maybe TRBD2 (6 bases). V gave up 3 bases and J gave up 4 bases, with 13 bases separating them. This CDR3 has 15 amino acids. Per germline, CDR1 MGHRA and CDR2 YSYEKL. The CDR3 bases are TGCGCCAGCAGCCAGCGGGACGGAACATACAATGAGCAGTTCTTC. Amino acids: CASSQRDGTYNEQFF.

The chain has TRBV27 and TRBJ2-3, with a weak D call TRBD2 (5 bases). V shed 8 bases and J shed 1 base, with 19 bases lying between them. The CDR3 length is 16 residues. Germline V CDR1 and CDR2: MNHEY, SMNVEV (reference sequence). The CDR3 loop is CASRREGSGGTDTQYF. For the CDR3, the DNA is TGTGCCAGCCGGCGAGAAGGGAGTGGGGGCACAGATACGCAGTATTTT.

This clone was seen just once. The V and J genes are TRBV11-3 and TRBJ1-1, with a possible D match to TRBD1 (5 bases). CDR3 length: 14 residues. Germline CDR1 is SGHNT and CDR2 is YENEEA. The V end lost 1 base, the J end lost 4 bases, and 10 bases lay between the germline ends. The CDR3 DNA follows: TGTGCCAGCAGCTTAGGGGGCGAGAGCACTGAAGCTTTCTTT. This codes for CASSLGGESTEAFF.

The chain combines TRBV9 with TRBJ2-5; D gene unclear. The CDR3 totals 15 residues. Germline V CDR1 and CDR2: SGDLS, YYNGEE. V was shortened by 1 base and J by 0 bases, with 10 bases between the two germline ends. CDR3 bases: TGTGCCAGCAGCGTACAGTGGACGGACCAAGAGACCCAGTACTTC. Translating gives CASSVQWTDQETQYF.

The V and J genes are TRBV15 and TRBJ2-7, with 7 bases fitting TRBD1. The ends lost 0 bases at V and 0 bases at J; junction bases unmatched: 2. The CDR3 runs 15 residues. Germline CDR1 reads LNHNV; CDR2 reads YYDKDF (reference sequence). In nucleotides, the CDR3 is TGTGCCACCAGCAGAGAGTGGGACAGCTCCTACGAGCAGTACTTC. This encodes CATSREWDSSYEQYF.

The chain joins TRBV7-9 to TRBJ1-2; D is ambiguous. V gave up 1 base and J gave up 8 bases, with 8 bases separating them. The germline V gene has CDR1 SEHNR and CDR2 FQNEAQ (reference sequence). This CDR3 is built from 12 residues. The CDR3: CASSLEGGGYTF. The CDR3 nucleotides are TGTGCCAGCAGCTTAGAGGGTGGCGGCTACACCTTC. Filled out from reference TRBV7-9 and TRBJ1-2, the complete variable domain reads DTGVSQNPRHKITKRGQNVTFRCDPISEHNRLYWYRQTLGQGPEFLTYFQNEAQLEKSRLLSDRFSAERPKGSFSTLEIQRTEQGDSAMYLCASSLEGGGYTFGSGTRLTVV.

V is TRBV19 and J is TRBJ2-1, with 16 bases fitting TRBD2. The CDR3 contains 18 residues. Per the germline V gene, CDR1 is LNHDA and CDR2 is SQIVND (reference sequence). Losses at the gene ends were 3 bases for V and 8 bases for J; bases not matched to a gene: 10. The CDR3 loop is CASSIKGTSGGATHEQFF. The CDR3 coding sequence is TGTGCCAGTAGTATTAAGGGGACTAGCGGGGGGGCCACCCATGAGCAGTTCTTC.

The table lists this clone with a few counts. The CDR3 here is CASSLTGFESEKLFF. The CDR3 DNA is TGCGCCAGCAGCTTGACAGGCTTCGAGAGTGAAAAACTGTTTTTT. The chain is built from TRBV5-1 and TRBJ1-4; possible D gene TRBD1, 5 bases. CDR1 and CDR2 (germline): SGHRS, YFSETQ. V lost 1 base to trimming and J lost 7 bases, with 14 bases between them. CDR3 length: 15 residues.

This chain joins TRBV10-3 and TRBJ2-3; either TRBD1 or TRBD2 may fit D (5 bases each). V was shortened by 10 bases and J by 1 base, with 12 bases between the two germline ends. CDR3 length equals 13 residues. The germline gives CDR1 ENHRY, CDR2 SYGVKD. This CDR3 is CATGSGGTDTQYF. CDR3 DNA: TGTGCCACAGGGAGCGGTGGCACAGATACGCAGTATTTT.

The rearrangement joins TRBV5-4 to TRBJ2-5; 7 bases map to TRBD2. V shed 0 bases and J 5 bases; nucleotides not matched to a gene: 4. CDR3 size: 14 residues. Germline V CDR1 and CDR2: SGHNT, YYREEE (reference sequence). This chain's CDR3 is CASSLVGEGETQYF. CDR3 bases: TGTGCCAGCAGCTTGGTGGGGGAGGGTGAGACCCAGTACTTC.

V gene TRBV4-2 combines with J gene TRBJ1-1; D not resolved. This CDR3 contains 16 residues. Germline-derived CDR1 and CDR2 are LGHNA and YNFKEQ. Trimming took 0 bases from V and 3 from J, leaving 14 bases between them. CDR3 protein: CASSQDLFGGDTEAFF. CDR3 DNA: TGTGCCAGCAGCCAAGATCTATTCGGAGGTGACACTGAAGCTTTCTTT.

DNA for the CDR3: TGTGCCAGCAGGCAGCAGGCAGCCTACGAGCAGTACTTC. This sequence encodes CASRQQAAYEQYF. The chain employs TRBV2 and TRBJ2-7; D is undetermined. V lost 6 bases, J lost 2 bases, and 11 bases lay in between. The germline V gene has CDR1 SNHLY and CDR2 FYNNEI. This CDR3 is 13 amino acids long.

The rearrangement uses TRBV28 and TRBJ1-1; D is undetermined. Trimming pared 5 bases from V and 5 bases from J, leaving 6 bases between. This CDR3 is built from 11 residues. Looked up from germline, CDR1 is MDHEN and CDR2 is SYDVKM. The CDR3 nucleotides are TGTGCCAGCAGTCAGAGGACTGAAGCTTTCTTT. Its translation: CASSQRTEAFF.

The chain is built from TRBV10-3 and TRBJ1-2, with 8 bases identical to TRBD1. The CDR3 length is 13 residues. Germline V gives CDR1 ENHRY, CDR2 SYGVKD. The trim removed 5 bases at V and 5 bases at J, leaving 4 bases unmatched. The CDR3 nucleotides are TGTGCCATCAGTAAGGACAGGGTTTATGGCTACACCTTC. Its protein product is CAISKDRVYGYTF.

The chain combines TRBV5-8 with TRBJ2-5, with D maybe TRBD2 (5 bases). The ends were cut back, 0 bases at V and 14 bases at J, with 11 bases in the middle. Germline V gene lookup returns CDR1 SGHTS and CDR2 YDEGEE. The CDR3 extends over 11 amino acids. CDR3 sequence reads: CASSLETTPYF. In DNA form, the CDR3 reads TGTGCCAGCAGCTTGGAGACTACTCCTTACTTC.

The sample holds one count of this clone. The chain is built from TRBV4-2 and TRBJ2-7; D ambiguous. CDR1 and CDR2 from the germline V gene are LGHNA and YNFKEQ. This CDR3 is built from 13 residues. Trimming took off 5 bases at V and 2 bases at J, with 10 bases between the two ends. The CDR3 here is CASSGPPAYEQYF. The CDR3 DNA sequence: TGTGCCAGCAGCGGACCCCCAGCCTACGAGCAGTACTTC.

This clone is a singleton in its sample. This chain links TRBV7-6 with TRBJ2-7, with 7 positions matching TRBD1. CDR3 size: 15 residues. V shed 5 bases, J shed 3 bases, and the junction held 10 bases outside the gene matches. Germline-derived CDR1 and CDR2 are SGHVS and FNYEAQ. The CDR3 sequence: CASSPGGRGNYEQYF. The CDR3 DNA follows: TGTGCCAGCAGCCCAGGGGGTAGGGGAAACTACGAGCAGTACTTC.

CDR3 bases: TGTGCCAGCAGCTTCGGGGGAAGGGAATCACCCCTCCACTTT. Translating gives CASSFGGRESPLHF. The chain employs TRBV7-9 and TRBJ1-6; D is perhaps TRBD1 (5 bases). Germline assignment: CDR1 SEHNR and CDR2 FQNEAQ (reference sequence). V was shortened by 3 bases and J by 10 bases, with 13 bases between the two germline ends. CDR3 length: 14 residues.

CDR3 sequence (DNA): TGTGCCAGCAGTGTCCGGGACAGGGGCGCCTACGAGCAGTACTTC. This sequence encodes CASSVRDRGAYEQYF. V and J are TRBV6-5 and TRBJ2-7, with 10 bases identical to TRBD1. V lost 5 bases and J lost 2; bases outside the gene matches: 6. The CDR3 runs to 15 residues. Germline loops: CDR1 MNHEY, CDR2 SVGAGI.

V and J are TRBV5-6 and TRBJ2-1; 8 nucleotides match TRBD2. V trimming: 4 bases; J trimming: 8 bases; junction bases outside the gene matches: 17. The CDR3 is made up of 17 amino acids. The germline V gene encodes CDR1 SGHDT and CDR2 YYEEEE. CDR3 sequence: CASSPVPAGVLTYEQFF. The CDR3 DNA follows: TGTGCCAGCAGCCCAGTGCCAGCGGGAGTACTGACTTATGAGCAGTTCTTC.

This chain connects TRBV9 to TRBJ1-5, with 8 bases identical to TRBD1. Losses at the gene ends were 4 bases for V and 2 bases for J; bases not matched to a gene: 5. This CDR3 has 15 amino acids. Germline V lookup: CDR1 SGDLS, CDR2 YYNGEE. In nucleotides, the CDR3 is TGTGCCAGCAGCTATGGACAGGGAGGCAATCAGCCCCAGCATTTT. The encoded protein is CASSYGQGGNQPQHF. Together with reference TRBV9 and TRBJ1-5, the CDR3 gives the full variable domain: DSGVTQTPKHLITATGQRVTLRCSPRSGDLSVYWYQQSLDQGLQFLIQYYNGEERAKGNILERFSAQQFPDLHSELNLSSLELGDSALYFCASSYGQGGNQPQHFGDGTRLSIL.

The chain joins TRBV29-1 to TRBJ2-5, with D possibly being TRBD1 (6 bases). V shed 1 base and J shed 5 bases, with 14 bases lying between them. From germline, CDR1 is SQVTM and CDR2 ANQGSEA. The CDR3 is 14 residues long. This chain's CDR3 is CSVEGLGRGETQYF. The CDR3 region has the DNA TGCAGCGTTGAAGGGCTGGGCAGGGGTGAGACCCAGTACTTC.

This rearrangement joins TRBV7-9 to TRBJ2-7; 9 bases map to TRBD1. Germline V gene data show CDR1 as SEHNR and CDR2 as FQNEAQ (reference sequence). J was trimmed by 6 bases and V by 8 bases; bases with no gene match: 8. This CDR3 spans 13 amino acids. Written as DNA, the CDR3 is TGTGCCAGCTCCGGGACAGGGTCAAGCGAGCAGTACTTC. This codes for CASSGTGSSEQYF.

The chain employs TRBV6-5 and TRBJ1-1; D is perhaps TRBD1 (5 bases). The germline V and J ends were trimmed by 2 bases and 5 bases, with 12 bases remaining between them. The germline CDR1 and CDR2 sequences are MNHEY and SVGAGI. This CDR3 has 14 residues. CDR3 sequence (DNA): TGTGCCAGCAGTTACGGCCAGGGCAGAACTGAAGCTTTCTTT. It is translated as CASSYGQGRTEAFF.

J is TRBJ1-2 and V is TRBV28; D perhaps matches TRBD1 (5 bases). The V end was cut by 8 bases, the J end by 3 bases, with 13 bases between. This CDR3 spans 13 amino acids. Germline-derived CDR1 and CDR2 are MDHEN and SYDVKM. The chain's CDR3 is CASGRWGDYGYTF. CDR3 nucleotides: TGTGCCAGCGGCCGTTGGGGGGACTATGGCTACACCTTC.